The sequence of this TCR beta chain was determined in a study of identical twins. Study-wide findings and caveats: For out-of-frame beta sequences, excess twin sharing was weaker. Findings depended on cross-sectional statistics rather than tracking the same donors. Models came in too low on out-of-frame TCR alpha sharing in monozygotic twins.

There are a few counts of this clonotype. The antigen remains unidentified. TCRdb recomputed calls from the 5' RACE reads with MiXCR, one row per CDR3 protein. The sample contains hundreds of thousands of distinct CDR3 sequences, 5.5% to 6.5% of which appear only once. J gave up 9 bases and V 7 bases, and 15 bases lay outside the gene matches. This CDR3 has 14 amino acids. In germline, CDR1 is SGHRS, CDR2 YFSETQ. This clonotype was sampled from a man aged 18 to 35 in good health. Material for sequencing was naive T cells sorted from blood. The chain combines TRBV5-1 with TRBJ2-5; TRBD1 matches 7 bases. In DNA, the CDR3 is TGCGCCAGCTCTCAGGGACAGTCCGTCGCGGCCCAGTACTTC. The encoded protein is CASSQGQSVAAQYF.